These T cell receptor beta chains were read from a single sample in a study of early T cells in non-severe SARS-CoV-2 infection. TCRdb used MiXCR to reprocess the 5' RACE reads, holding one entry per CDR3 protein. The repertoire holds some 45,000 distinct CDR3 sequences, with about 4.6% as singletons. Sequenced: whole blood. All receptors come from an adult who was a healthcare worker with PCR-confirmed SARS-CoV-2 infection or an uninfected control (not recorded which). Both conserved end residues are part of each CDR3. Each record gives: clone size, V gene, D gene, J gene, CDR3 protein, CDR3 DNA. The D gene is left open where the match is weak. Not every row has a clone size; where given, it reads once, few, many or a size class.

size: many
V: TRBV11-2
D: -
J: TRBJ2-7
CDR3: CASSLADFDSDEQYF
DNA: TGTGCCAGCAGCTTAGCCGACTTCGACTCCGACGAGCAGTACTTC

size: -
V: TRBV2
D: TRBD1
J: TRBJ2-1
CDR3: CASSRDRGYNEQFF
DNA: TGTGCCAGCAGTCGGGACAGGGGCTACAATGAGCAGTTCTTC

size: many
V: TRBV20-1
D: TRBD2
J: TRBJ2-1
CDR3: CSARSGTSNNEQFF
DNA: TGCAGTGCTAGATCCGGGACTAGCAACAATGAGCAGTTCTTC

size: few
V: TRBV14
D: TRBD2
J: TRBJ2-3
CDR3: CASSLLKSTSGSTLGVTQYF
DNA: TGTGCCAGCAGCCTCTTGAAGTCGACTAGCGGGAGTACTTTAGGTGTTACGCAGTATTTT

size: -
V: TRBV6-6
D: -
J: TRBJ2-1
CDR3: CASRLDTNEQFF
DNA: TGTGCCAGCAGACTCGACACAAATGAGCAGTTCTTC

size: many
V: TRBV6-2/TRBV6-3
D: -
J: TRBJ2-1
CDR3: CASSYRGKLGNEQFF
DNA: TGTGCCAGCAGTTACAGAGGAAAACTAGGGAATGAGCAGTTCTTC

size: few
V: TRBV15
D: -
J: TRBJ2-1
CDR3: CATSRDLRRASSYNEQFF
DNA: TGTGCCACCAGCAGAGACCTCCGAAGAGCGAGCTCCTACAATGAGCAGTTCTTC

size: few
V: TRBV18
D: -
J: TRBJ2-2
CDR3: CASSPETSGELFF
DNA: TGTGCCAGCTCACCAGAGACCAGCGGGGAGCTGTTTTTT

size: many
V: TRBV6-1
D: TRBD1
J: TRBJ2-7
CDR3: CASRRTGGREQYF
DNA: TGTGCCAGCAGACGGACAGGGGGGCGCGAGCAGTACTTC

size: many
V: TRBV13
D: -
J: TRBJ2-1
CDR3: CASSFWTDYNEQFF
DNA: TGTGCCAGCAGCTTCTGGACAGATTACAATGAGCAGTTCTTC

size: many
V: TRBV7-3
D: -
J: TRBJ2-1
CDR3: CASSLMSLPESEQFF
DNA: TGTGCCAGCAGCTTAATGTCTTTGCCGGAGAGTGAGCAGTTCTTC

size: -
V: TRBV20-1
D: -
J: TRBJ2-4
CDR3: CSARDPRRAKNIQYF
DNA: TGCAGTGCTAGAGACCCCCGGAGGGCCAAAAACATTCAGTACTTC

size: few
V: TRBV5-5
D: TRBD1
J: TRBJ1-5
CDR3: CASSPDRDSNQPQHF
DNA: TGTGCCAGCAGCCCGGACAGGGATAGCAATCAGCCCCAGCATTTT

size: many
V: TRBV5-5
D: TRBD2
J: TRBJ2-3
CDR3: CASSLELAVSTDTQYF
DNA: TGTGCCAGCAGCTTGGAACTAGCGGTCAGCACAGATACGCAGTATTTT

size: many
V: TRBV18
D: -
J: TRBJ2-7
CDR3: CASSPRADPYEQYF
DNA: TGTGCCAGCTCACCAAGGGCGGACCCCTACGAGCAGTACTTC

size: many
V: TRBV6-5
D: TRBD2
J: TRBJ2-7
CDR3: CASSTRRAGGPEYEQYF
DNA: TGTGCCAGCAGTACCCGTAGAGCGGGAGGGCCGGAATACGAGCAGTACTTC

size: -
V: TRBV20-1
D: -
J: TRBJ1-2
CDR3: CSASRQENYGYTF
DNA: TGCAGTGCTAGTCGCCAGGAGAACTATGGCTACACCTTC

size: many
V: TRBV7-9
D: -
J: TRBJ1-2
CDR3: CASRTLKGADIYGYTF
DNA: TGTGCCAGCAGAACACTGAAAGGGGCCGACATCTATGGCTACACCTTC

size: few
V: TRBV20-1
D: -
J: TRBJ2-7
CDR3: CSASDSYEQYF
DNA: TGCAGTGCTAGCGACTCCTACGAGCAGTACTTC

size: -
V: TRBV5-1
D: -
J: TRBJ2-1
CDR3: CASSLDGYLSYNEQFF
DNA: TGCGCCAGCAGCTTGGACGGTTACCTCTCCTACAATGAGCAGTTCTTC

size: -
V: TRBV7-8
D: TRBD1
J: TRBJ1-5
CDR3: CASSPRYVSGQSNQPQHF
DNA: TGTGCCAGCAGCCCGAGATATGTTTCGGGACAGAGCAATCAGCCCCAGCATTTT

size: -
V: TRBV25-1
D: TRBD2
J: TRBJ2-1
CDR3: CASSESGRASGRSNEQFF
DNA: TGTGCCAGCAGTGAGTCCGGGAGGGCTAGCGGGAGGAGCAATGAGCAGTTCTTC

size: many
V: TRBV29-1
D: TRBD1
J: TRBJ2-7
CDR3: CSVVGGQGAYEQYF
DNA: TGCAGCGTTGTTGGGGGACAGGGGGCCTACGAGCAGTACTTC

size: many
V: TRBV20-1
D: TRBD2
J: TRBJ2-4
CDR3: CSAYRLAGNFQYF
DNA: TGCAGTGCCTACCGACTAGCGGGAAATTTTCAGTACTTC

size: many
V: TRBV2
D: TRBD1
J: TRBJ1-1
CDR3: CASSDGQGVGFTEAFF
DNA: TGTGCCAGCAGTGATGGGCAGGGGGTCGGTTTTACTGAAGCTTTCTTT

size: -
V: TRBV6-4
D: -
J: TRBJ2-5
CDR3: CASSDRLAAFTGSETQYF
DNA: TGTGCCAGCAGTGACCGTCTCGCGGCCTTTACAGGGTCGGAGACCCAGTACTTC

size: many
V: TRBV7-2
D: TRBD2
J: TRBJ2-7
CDR3: CASSSRAGVYEQYF
DNA: TGTGCCAGCAGCTCAAGGGCGGGAGTCTACGAGCAGTACTTC

size: -
V: TRBV5-1
D: -
J: TRBJ1-1
CDR3: CASSLAGRSEAFF
DNA: TGCGCCAGCAGCTTGGCCGGGAGGTCTGAAGCTTTCTTT

size: many
V: TRBV19
D: -
J: TRBJ2-3
CDR3: CASSVQTDTQYF
DNA: TGTGCCAGTAGTGTCCAGACAGATACGCAGTATTTT

size: few
V: TRBV5-5
D: TRBD1
J: TRBJ2-4
CDR3: CASSLRQGTVQYF
DNA: TGTGCCAGCAGCTTGCGTCAGGGGACAGTTCAGTACTTC

size: many
V: TRBV6-6
D: -
J: TRBJ1-5
CDR3: CASREYRDQPQHF
DNA: TGTGCCAGCAGAGAGTACAGGGATCAGCCCCAGCATTTT

size: few
V: TRBV6-4
D: TRBD1
J: TRBJ2-3
CDR3: CASSVDRTDTQYF
DNA: TGTGCCAGCAGTGTGGACAGGACAGATACGCAGTATTTT

size: many
V: TRBV5-5
D: -
J: TRBJ2-1
CDR3: CASSTRQYYNEQFF
DNA: TGTGCCAGCAGCACTAGACAGTACTACAATGAGCAGTTCTTC

size: many
V: TRBV6-2/TRBV6-3
D: -
J: TRBJ2-7
CDR3: CASSQPPEGGKQYF
DNA: TGTGCCAGCAGTCAACCCCCGGAGGGAGGCAAGCAGTACTTC

size: many
V: TRBV7-3
D: -
J: TRBJ2-1
CDR3: CASSLRAGTYNEQFF
DNA: TGTGCCAGCAGCTTAAGGGCAGGGACCTACAATGAGCAGTTCTTC

size: many
V: TRBV27
D: -
J: TRBJ2-3
CDR3: CASSLFLGSDTQYF
DNA: TGTGCCAGCAGTTTATTTTTGGGGTCCGATACGCAGTATTTT

size: -
V: TRBV10-3
D: -
J: TRBJ1-1
CDR3: CAISESARANTEAFF
DNA: TGTGCCATCAGTGAGTCGGCCAGGGCGAACACTGAAGCTTTCTTT

size: many
V: TRBV20-1
D: TRBD2
J: TRBJ2-1
CDR3: CSARFPDSGSDNEQFF
DNA: TGCAGTGCTAGATTCCCAGATAGCGGGAGCGACAATGAGCAGTTCTTC

size: many
V: TRBV4-3
D: TRBD1
J: TRBJ2-3
CDR3: CASSQGQGVGDTQYF
DNA: TGCGCCAGCAGCCAAGGACAGGGGGTGGGAGATACGCAGTATTTT

size: many
V: TRBV12-3/TRBV12-4
D: -
J: TRBJ1-5
CDR3: CASTRRSQAVDQPQHF
DNA: TGTGCCAGCACCCGAAGGTCTCAAGCCGTTGATCAGCCCCAGCATTTT

size: many
V: TRBV10-3
D: -
J: TRBJ2-2
CDR3: CAISDMGADTGELFF
DNA: TGTGCCATCAGTGATATGGGAGCTGACACCGGGGAGCTGTTTTTT

size: few
V: TRBV7-9
D: TRBD2
J: TRBJ2-3
CDR3: CASSLHSVGAGEAVF
DNA: TGTGCCAGCAGCCTCCACTCGGTCGGGGCGGGGGAGGCCGTATTT